These T cell receptor beta chains were read from a single sample in a study of control samples from healthy donors and cancer patients. Assay used: immunoSEQ multiplex PCR; TCRdb lists only in-frame clones, some missing. The data contain over 100,000 clones, about nine tenths of them singletons. The specimen sequenced was blood. These receptors were obtained from a woman aged 50 to 60 in good health. Each CDR3 is given with its conserved first and last residue. Each record gives: V gene, D gene, J gene, CDR3 length, clone size, CDR3 protein, CDR3 DNA. The D gene is left open where the match is weak. Clone sizes are given selectively: once, few, many, or a class where the clone is expanded.

v_call: TRBV28
d_call: TRBD2
j_call: TRBJ2-1
cdr3_length: 16
clone_size: .
cdr3_aa: CASSFERLAGYNEQFF
cdr3_nt: TGTGCCAGCAGTTTCGAGAGACTAGCGGGCTACAATGAGCAGTTCTTC

v_call: TRBV11-3
d_call: TRBD1
j_call: TRBJ2-5
cdr3_length: 16
clone_size: .
cdr3_aa: CASSLGLRQGLETQYF
cdr3_nt: TGTGCCAGCAGCTTAGGCCTACGACAGGGCTTAGAGACCCAGTACTTC

v_call: TRBV5-1
d_call: .
j_call: TRBJ2-6
cdr3_length: 14
clone_size: .
cdr3_aa: CASSHDSGANVLTF
cdr3_nt: TGCGCCAGCAGCCACGACTCTGGGGCCAACGTCCTGACTTTC

v_call: TRBV5-1
d_call: .
j_call: TRBJ1-2
cdr3_length: 13
clone_size: .
cdr3_aa: CASSLDQGRGHTF
cdr3_nt: TGCGCCAGCAGCTTGGACCAGGGGCGAGGACACACCTTC

v_call: TRBV11-2
d_call: TRBD1
j_call: TRBJ1-3
cdr3_length: 15
clone_size: once
cdr3_aa: CASSLPGQGLDTIYF
cdr3_nt: TGTGCCAGCAGCTTACCGGGACAGGGGTTGGACACCATATATTTT

v_call: TRBV5-4
d_call: .
j_call: TRBJ2-3
cdr3_length: 13
clone_size: .
cdr3_aa: CASSLRDGDTQYF
cdr3_nt: TGTGCCAGCAGCTTGAGGGACGGCGATACGCAGTATTTT

v_call: TRBV30
d_call: .
j_call: TRBJ1-5
cdr3_length: 14
clone_size: .
cdr3_aa: CAWSTGSSNQPQHF
cdr3_nt: TGTGCCTGGAGTACAGGGTCCAGCAATCAGCCCCAGCATTTT

v_call: TRBV5-4
d_call: TRBD1
j_call: TRBJ2-3
cdr3_length: 15
clone_size: .
cdr3_aa: CASSLGQGGTDTQYF
cdr3_nt: TGTGCCAGCAGCCTCGGACAGGGAGGCACAGATACGCAGTATTTT

v_call: TRBV28
d_call: TRBD2
j_call: TRBJ2-2
cdr3_length: 17
clone_size: .
cdr3_aa: CASSTVAGVGNTGELFF
cdr3_nt: TGTGCCAGCAGTACCGTAGCGGGAGTAGGAAACACCGGGGAGCTGTTTTTT

v_call: TRBV4-1
d_call: .
j_call: TRBJ1-5
cdr3_length: 17
clone_size: once
cdr3_aa: CASSQEMGPPLDQPQHF
cdr3_nt: TGCGCCAGCAGCCAAGAGATGGGCCCCCCGTTGGATCAGCCCCAGCATTTT

v_call: TRBV10-3
d_call: TRBD1
j_call: TRBJ2-7
cdr3_length: 16
clone_size: .
cdr3_aa: CAIRPGTGGDGYEQYF
cdr3_nt: TGTGCCATCAGGCCCGGGACAGGGGGCGACGGGTACGAGCAGTACTTC

v_call: TRBV5-1
d_call: .
j_call: TRBJ2-2
cdr3_length: 15
clone_size: .
cdr3_aa: CASSLVGGASGELFF
cdr3_nt: TGCGCCAGCAGCTTGGTCGGGGGCGCGTCGGGGGAGCTGTTTTTT

v_call: TRBV28
d_call: .
j_call: TRBJ1-3
cdr3_length: 14
clone_size: .
cdr3_aa: CASSSGDSGNTIYF
cdr3_nt: TGTGCCAGCAGTTCGGGGGACTCTGGAAACACCATATATTTT

v_call: TRBV14
d_call: .
j_call: TRBJ2-2
cdr3_length: 17
clone_size: .
cdr3_aa: CASSRQAGRDNTGELFF
cdr3_nt: TGTGCCAGCAGCCGACAGGCCGGCAGGGATAACACCGGGGAGCTGTTTTTT

v_call: TRBV7-9
d_call: TRBD2
j_call: TRBJ2-1
cdr3_length: 18
clone_size: .
cdr3_aa: CASSRTSGGVRPYNEQFF
cdr3_nt: TGTGCCAGCAGCCGGACTAGCGGGGGGGTGCGACCCTACAATGAGCAGTTCTTC

v_call: TRBV5-1
d_call: .
j_call: TRBJ1-1
cdr3_length: 15
clone_size: .
cdr3_aa: CASRATLGRITEAFF
cdr3_nt: TGCGCCAGCAGGGCAACCCTCGGACGGATCACTGAAGCTTTCTTT

v_call: TRBV28
d_call: .
j_call: TRBJ2-5
cdr3_length: 14
clone_size: .
cdr3_aa: CASSLEGKGQTQYF
cdr3_nt: TGTGCCAGCAGTTTAGAGGGGAAAGGACAGACCCAGTACTTC

v_call: TRBV2
d_call: .
j_call: TRBJ1-5
cdr3_length: 14
clone_size: .
cdr3_aa: CASSEALLHQPQHF
cdr3_nt: TGTGCCAGCAGTGAAGCGCTTCTCCATCAGCCCCAGCATTTT

v_call: TRBV19
d_call: .
j_call: TRBJ1-1
cdr3_length: 12
clone_size: .
cdr3_aa: CATSKMNTEAFF
cdr3_nt: TGTGCCACCAGTAAAATGAACACTGAAGCTTTCTTT

v_call: TRBV3-1/TRBV3-2
d_call: .
j_call: TRBJ1-2
cdr3_length: 15
clone_size: .
cdr3_aa: CASSRTGTTNYGYTF
cdr3_nt: TGTGCCAGCAGCAGAACCGGGACAACTAACTATGGCTACACCTTC

v_call: TRBV28
d_call: .
j_call: TRBJ1-4
cdr3_length: 15
clone_size: .
cdr3_aa: CASSLRTVTNEKLFF
cdr3_nt: TGTGCCAGCAGTTTAAGGACAGTCACTAATGAAAAACTGTTTTTT

v_call: TRBV5-1
d_call: TRBD1
j_call: TRBJ2-7
cdr3_length: 15
clone_size: .
cdr3_aa: CASSLGGQGFYEQYF
cdr3_nt: TGCGCCAGCAGCTTGGGGGGACAGGGCTTCTACGAGCAGTACTTC

v_call: TRBV24-1
d_call: .
j_call: TRBJ2-2
cdr3_length: 14
clone_size: .
cdr3_aa: CATSDHRDTGELFF
cdr3_nt: TGTGCCACCAGTGACCACAGGGACACCGGGGAGCTGTTTTTT

v_call: TRBV5-4
d_call: .
j_call: TRBJ1-2
cdr3_length: 14
clone_size: once
cdr3_aa: CASSLETGDYGYTF
cdr3_nt: TGTGCCAGCAGCTTGGAGACGGGTGATTATGGCTACACCTTC

v_call: TRBV5-1
d_call: .
j_call: TRBJ2-5
cdr3_length: 15
clone_size: .
cdr3_aa: CASRLVAAGQETQYF
cdr3_nt: TGCGCCAGCAGACTGGTGGCTGCGGGCCAAGAGACCCAGTACTTC

v_call: TRBV2
d_call: .
j_call: TRBJ1-5
cdr3_length: 16
clone_size: .
cdr3_aa: CASSQGPSYSNQPQHF
cdr3_nt: TGTGCCAGCAGTCAAGGGCCTTCTTATAGCAATCAGCCCCAGCATTTT

v_call: TRBV19
d_call: .
j_call: TRBJ1-1
cdr3_length: 14
clone_size: .
cdr3_aa: CASTHGAGNTEAFF
cdr3_nt: TGTGCCAGCACCCACGGGGCGGGGAACACTGAAGCTTTCTTT

v_call: TRBV7-6
d_call: .
j_call: TRBJ2-7
cdr3_length: 14
clone_size: .
cdr3_aa: CASSLAGEAYEQYF
cdr3_nt: TGTGCCAGCAGCTTAGCAGGGGAAGCCTACGAGCAGTACTTC

v_call: TRBV5-5
d_call: TRBD2
j_call: TRBJ2-5
cdr3_length: 19
clone_size: .
cdr3_aa: CASSSTWGTSGASQETQYF
cdr3_nt: TGTGCCAGCAGCTCCACCTGGGGGACTAGCGGGGCGTCACAAGAGACCCAGTACTTC

v_call: TRBV19
d_call: .
j_call: TRBJ1-4
cdr3_length: 14
clone_size: .
cdr3_aa: CASSTGAAEEKLFF
cdr3_nt: TGTGCCAGTAGTACAGGGGCGGCGGAGGAAAAACTGTTTTTT

v_call: TRBV28
d_call: .
j_call: TRBJ1-2
cdr3_length: 12
clone_size: .
cdr3_aa: CASRVGRSGYTF
cdr3_nt: TGTGCCAGCAGGGTGGGGAGGTCTGGCTACACCTTC

v_call: TRBV5-5
d_call: .
j_call: TRBJ2-3
cdr3_length: 15
clone_size: once
cdr3_aa: CASSWQDYSTDTQYF
cdr3_nt: TGTGCCAGCAGCTGGCAAGACTATTCCACAGATACGCAGTATTTT

v_call: TRBV7-4
d_call: TRBD2
j_call: TRBJ2-7
cdr3_length: 20
clone_size: .
cdr3_aa: CARPHLPKRTSGSPTYEQYF
cdr3_nt: TGTGCCAGACCGCACCTTCCCAAACGGACTAGCGGGAGTCCCACCTACGAGCAGTACTTC

v_call: TRBV30
d_call: TRBD1
j_call: TRBJ1-4
cdr3_length: 15
clone_size: .
cdr3_aa: CAWSPGQATNEKLFF
cdr3_nt: TGTGCCTGGAGCCCGGGACAGGCAACTAATGAAAAACTGTTTTTT

v_call: TRBV28
d_call: .
j_call: TRBJ1-5
cdr3_length: 15
clone_size: few
cdr3_aa: CASSGPRDGFQPQHF
cdr3_nt: TGTGCCAGCAGTGGCCCCAGGGATGGGTTTCAGCCCCAGCATTTT

v_call: TRBV5-1
d_call: .
j_call: TRBJ1-2
cdr3_length: 15
clone_size: .
cdr3_aa: CASSLSGGINYGYTF
cdr3_nt: TGCGCCAGCAGCTTGTCGGGGGGGATCAACTATGGCTACACCTTC

v_call: TRBV11-1
d_call: .
j_call: TRBJ2-3
cdr3_length: 16
clone_size: .
cdr3_aa: CASSQTGAARGDTQYF
cdr3_nt: TGTGCCAGCAGCCAGACCGGGGCAGCACGGGGGGATACGCAGTATTTT

v_call: TRBV6-5
d_call: .
j_call: TRBJ2-7
cdr3_length: 13
clone_size: .
cdr3_aa: CASKRTVSGEQYF
cdr3_nt: TGTGCCAGCAAAAGGACGGTTAGCGGCGAGCAGTACTTC

v_call: TRBV7-9
d_call: TRBD1
j_call: TRBJ1-1
cdr3_length: 14
clone_size: .
cdr3_aa: CASSAGQGYIEAFF
cdr3_nt: TGTGCCAGCAGCGCCGGACAGGGTTACATTGAAGCTTTCTTT

v_call: TRBV5-6
d_call: .
j_call: TRBJ1-1
cdr3_length: 18
clone_size: once
cdr3_aa: CASSYRATSPDSNTEAFF
cdr3_nt: TGTGCCAGCAGCTACAGGGCCACATCTCCGGATTCGAACACTGAAGCTTTCTTT

v_call: TRBV5-1
d_call: TRBD2
j_call: TRBJ2-1
cdr3_length: 18
clone_size: .
cdr3_aa: CASSWGLAGGVDNNEQFF
cdr3_nt: TGCGCCAGCAGTTGGGGACTAGCGGGGGGTGTCGACAACAATGAGCAGTTCTTC

v_call: TRBV11-2
d_call: .
j_call: TRBJ2-1
cdr3_length: 14
clone_size: few
cdr3_aa: CASSGTGNRNEQFF
cdr3_nt: TGTGCCAGCAGCGGGACCGGGAACAGGAATGAGCAGTTCTTC

v_call: TRBV19
d_call: TRBD2
j_call: TRBJ2-3
cdr3_length: 14
clone_size: .
cdr3_aa: CASSGRYSTDTQYF
cdr3_nt: TGTGCCAGTAGCGGGAGGTATAGCACAGATACGCAGTATTTT

v_call: TRBV28
d_call: .
j_call: TRBJ1-5
cdr3_length: 20
clone_size: .
cdr3_aa: CASSLWTGRPPPQAYQPQHF
cdr3_nt: TGTGCCAGCAGTTTATGGACCGGGAGACCTCCTCCCCAAGCCTATCAGCCCCAGCATTTT

v_call: TRBV7-8
d_call: .
j_call: TRBJ2-3
cdr3_length: 16
clone_size: .
cdr3_aa: CASSRGGGPRTDTQYF
cdr3_nt: TGTGCCAGCAGCCGAGGGGGGGGGCCGAGGACAGATACGCAGTATTTT